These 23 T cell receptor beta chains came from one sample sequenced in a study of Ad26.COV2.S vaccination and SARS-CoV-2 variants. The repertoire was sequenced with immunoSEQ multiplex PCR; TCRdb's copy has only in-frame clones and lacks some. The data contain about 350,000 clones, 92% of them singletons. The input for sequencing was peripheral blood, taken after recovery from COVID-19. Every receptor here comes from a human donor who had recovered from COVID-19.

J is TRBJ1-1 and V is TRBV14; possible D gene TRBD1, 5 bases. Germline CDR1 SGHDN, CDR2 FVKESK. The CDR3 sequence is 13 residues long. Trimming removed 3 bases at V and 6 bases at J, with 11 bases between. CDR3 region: CASSQVQEAEAFF. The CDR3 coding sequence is TGTGCCAGCAGCCAGGTACAGGAAGCTGAAGCTTTCTTT.

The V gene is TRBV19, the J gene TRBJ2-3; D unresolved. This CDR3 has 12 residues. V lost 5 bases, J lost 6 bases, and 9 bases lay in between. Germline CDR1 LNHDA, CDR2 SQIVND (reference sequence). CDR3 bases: TGTGCCAGTAGTCACGATCTCGATACGCAGTATTTT. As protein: CASSHDLDTQYF.

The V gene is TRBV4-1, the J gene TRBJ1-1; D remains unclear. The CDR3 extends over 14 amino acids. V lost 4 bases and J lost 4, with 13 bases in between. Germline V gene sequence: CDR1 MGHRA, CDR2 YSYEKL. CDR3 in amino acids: CASSPDPLSTEAFF. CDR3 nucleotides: TGCGCCAGCAGCCCCGATCCATTATCCACTGAAGCTTTCTTT.

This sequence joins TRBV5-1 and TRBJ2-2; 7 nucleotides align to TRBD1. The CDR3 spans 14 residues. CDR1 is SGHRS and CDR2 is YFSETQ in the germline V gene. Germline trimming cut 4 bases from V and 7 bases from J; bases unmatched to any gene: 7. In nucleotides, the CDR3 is TGCGCCAGCAGCCCCAGGGGGTCTGACGGGGAGCTGTTTTTT. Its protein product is CASSPRGSDGELFF.

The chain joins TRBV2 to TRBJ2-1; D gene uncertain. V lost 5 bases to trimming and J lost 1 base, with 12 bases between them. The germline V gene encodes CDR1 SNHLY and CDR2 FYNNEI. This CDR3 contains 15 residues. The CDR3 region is CASSRQLGSYNEQFF. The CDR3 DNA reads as TGTGCCAGCAGTCGGCAGCTGGGGTCCTACAATGAGCAGTTCTTC.

CDR3: CASSGRLQGDTYNEQFF. In DNA form, the CDR3 reads TGTGCCAGCAGCGGGCGGCTTCAAGGGGACACCTACAATGAGCAGTTCTTC. The genes are TRBV9 and TRBJ2-1; D perhaps matches TRBD1 (6 bases). The CDR3 contains 17 residues. Germline V CDR1 and CDR2: SGDLS, YYNGEE. The V end lost 3 bases, the J end lost 2 bases, and 18 bases lay between the germline ends.

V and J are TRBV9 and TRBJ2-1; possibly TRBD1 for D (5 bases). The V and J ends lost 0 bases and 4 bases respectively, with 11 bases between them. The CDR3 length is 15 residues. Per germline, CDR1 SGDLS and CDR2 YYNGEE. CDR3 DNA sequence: TGTGCCAGCAGCGTAGAGGCAGACAGATACAATGAGCAGTTCTTC. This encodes CASSVEADRYNEQFF.

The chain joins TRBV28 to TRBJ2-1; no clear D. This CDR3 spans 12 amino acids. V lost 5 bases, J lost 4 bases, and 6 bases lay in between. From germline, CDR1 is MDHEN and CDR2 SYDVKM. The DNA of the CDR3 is TGTGCCAGCAGTGAGTTGTACAATGAGCAGTTCTTC. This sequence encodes CASSELYNEQFF. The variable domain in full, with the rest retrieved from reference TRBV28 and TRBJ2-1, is DVKVTQSSRYLVKRTGEKVFLECVQDMDHENMFWYRQDPGLGLRLIYFSYDVKMKEKGDIPEGYSVSREKKERFSLILESASTNQTSMYLCASSELYNEQFFGPGTRLTVL.

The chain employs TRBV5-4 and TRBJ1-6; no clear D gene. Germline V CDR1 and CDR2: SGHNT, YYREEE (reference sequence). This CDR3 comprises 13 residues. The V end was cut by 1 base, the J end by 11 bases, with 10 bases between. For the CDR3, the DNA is TGTGCCAGCAGCTTGCCTGGGAACCCACCCCTCCACTTT. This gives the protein CASSLPGNPPLHF.

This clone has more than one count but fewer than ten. CDR3 protein: CASSQRGTEAFF. CDR3 sequence (DNA): TGCGCCAGCAGCCAGAGGGGAACTGAAGCTTTCTTT. This rearrangement joins TRBV4-1 to TRBJ1-1; D may be TRBD1 (5 bases). Per germline, CDR1 MGHRA and CDR2 YSYEKL. Trimming shortened V by 3 bases and J by 5 bases, and 7 bases separated the two germline ends. The CDR3 extends over 12 amino acids.

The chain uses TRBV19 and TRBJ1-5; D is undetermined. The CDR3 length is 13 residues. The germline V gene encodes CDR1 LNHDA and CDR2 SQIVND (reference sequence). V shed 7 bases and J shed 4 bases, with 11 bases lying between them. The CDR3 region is CASTGRRNQPQHF. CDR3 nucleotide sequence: TGTGCCAGTACGGGCAGGCGGAATCAGCCCCAGCATTTT.

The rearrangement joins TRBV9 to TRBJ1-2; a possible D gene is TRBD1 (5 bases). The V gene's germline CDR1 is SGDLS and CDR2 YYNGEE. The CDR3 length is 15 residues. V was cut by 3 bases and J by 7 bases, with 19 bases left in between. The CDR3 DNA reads TGTGCCAGCAGCGGGCAGGGATCCGGTTCGGGTGGCTACACCTTC. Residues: CASSGQGSGSGGYTF. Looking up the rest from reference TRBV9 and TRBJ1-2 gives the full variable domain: DSGVTQTPKHLITATGQRVTLRCSPRSGDLSVYWYQQSLDQGLQFLIQYYNGEERAKGNILERFSAQQFPDLHSELNLSSLELGDSALYFCASSGQGSGSGGYTFGSGTRLTVV.

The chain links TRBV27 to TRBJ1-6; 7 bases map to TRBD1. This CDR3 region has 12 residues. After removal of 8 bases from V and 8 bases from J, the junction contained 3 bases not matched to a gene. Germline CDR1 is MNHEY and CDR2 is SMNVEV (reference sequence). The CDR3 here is CASRQGYSPLHF. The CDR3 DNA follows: TGTGCCAGCCGACAGGGTTATTCACCCCTCCACTTT.

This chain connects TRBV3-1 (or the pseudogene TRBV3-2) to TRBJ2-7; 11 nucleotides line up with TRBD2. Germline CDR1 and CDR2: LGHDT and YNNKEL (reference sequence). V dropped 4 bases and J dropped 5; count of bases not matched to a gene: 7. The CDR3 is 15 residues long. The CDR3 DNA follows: TGTGCCAGCAGCCGAAATAGCGGGGGGGTTGACGAGCAGTACTTC. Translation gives CASSRNSGGVDEQYF.

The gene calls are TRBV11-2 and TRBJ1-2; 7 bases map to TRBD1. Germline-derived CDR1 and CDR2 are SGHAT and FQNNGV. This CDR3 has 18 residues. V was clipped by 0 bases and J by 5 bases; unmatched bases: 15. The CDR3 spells CASSLDYSPRQGEYGYTF. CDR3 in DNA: TGTGCCAGCAGCTTAGACTACTCTCCCCGACAGGGAGAGTATGGCTACACCTTC.

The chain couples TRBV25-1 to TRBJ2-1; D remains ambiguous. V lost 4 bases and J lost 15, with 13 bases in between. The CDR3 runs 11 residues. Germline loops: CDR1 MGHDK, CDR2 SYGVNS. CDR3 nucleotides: TGTGCCAGCAGTGGTTCATGGGGTTCGTTCTTC. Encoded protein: CASSGSWGSFF.

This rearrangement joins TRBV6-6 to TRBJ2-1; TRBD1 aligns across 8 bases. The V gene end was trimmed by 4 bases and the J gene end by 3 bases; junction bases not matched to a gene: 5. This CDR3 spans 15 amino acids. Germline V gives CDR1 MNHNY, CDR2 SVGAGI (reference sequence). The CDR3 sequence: CASSFGQGNYNEQFF. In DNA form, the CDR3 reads TGTGCCAGCAGTTTTGGACAGGGTAACTACAATGAGCAGTTCTTC.

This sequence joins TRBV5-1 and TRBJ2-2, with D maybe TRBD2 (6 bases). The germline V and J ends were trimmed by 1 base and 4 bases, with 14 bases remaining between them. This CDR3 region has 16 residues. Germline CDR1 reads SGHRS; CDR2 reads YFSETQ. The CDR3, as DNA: TGCGCCAGCAGCTTGTTGGGGCAGGGAGGCACCGGGGAGCTGTTTTTT. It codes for CASSLLGQGGTGELFF.

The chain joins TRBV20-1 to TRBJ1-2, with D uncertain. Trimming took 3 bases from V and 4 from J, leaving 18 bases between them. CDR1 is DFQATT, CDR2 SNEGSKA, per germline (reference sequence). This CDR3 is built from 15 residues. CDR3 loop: CSASRPVGFGYGYTF. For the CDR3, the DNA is TGCAGTGCTAGTAGGCCAGTGGGTTTCGGCTATGGCTACACCTTC.

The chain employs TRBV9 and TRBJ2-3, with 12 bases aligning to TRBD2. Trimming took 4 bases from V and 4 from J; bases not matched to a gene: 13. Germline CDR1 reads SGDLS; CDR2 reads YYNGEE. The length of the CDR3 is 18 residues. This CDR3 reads CASSFQPPSGGAADTQYF. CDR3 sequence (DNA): TGTGCCAGCAGCTTCCAACCCCCTAGCGGGGGGGCCGCAGATACGCAGTATTTT.

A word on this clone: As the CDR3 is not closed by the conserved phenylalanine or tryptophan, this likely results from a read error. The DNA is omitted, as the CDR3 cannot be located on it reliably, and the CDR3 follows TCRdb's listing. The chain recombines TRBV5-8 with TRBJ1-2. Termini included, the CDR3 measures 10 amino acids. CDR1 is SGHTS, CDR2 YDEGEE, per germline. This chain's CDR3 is CASSPPPEGV.

DNA of the CDR3: TGCGCCAGCAGCCTCGGATCTAGCACAGATACGCAGTATTTT. The encoded protein is CASSLGSSTDTQYF. The chain is built from TRBV5-1 and TRBJ2-3; D not certain. Trimming removed 4 bases from V and 0 bases from J, with 9 bases in between. The CDR3 consists of 14 residues. Germline loops: CDR1 SGHRS, CDR2 YFSETQ.

The CDR3 spells CASSYIISWGYTF. The CDR3 DNA sequence: TGTGCCAGCAGTTACATAATTAGCTGGGGCTACACCTTC. This rearrangement joins TRBV6-2 or TRBV6-3 to TRBJ1-2; D remains ambiguous. The CDR3 has 13 residues. Germline CDR1 reads MNHEY; CDR2 reads SVGEGT. The V end was cut by 2 bases, the J end by 8 bases, with 12 bases between.